This entry describes one TCR beta chain. The CDR3 is made up of 14 amino acids. V was clipped by 6 bases and J by 1 base, with 9 bases between them. CDR1 is MNHEY and CDR2 is SMNVEV in the germline V gene (reference sequence). Clones were read by immunoSEQ multiplex PCR, and TCRdb kept only the in-frame ones, dropping some. The sample shows under 300,000 clones, roughly 88% of them seen only once. This entry belongs to a study of blood T cell repertoires in COVID-19. Participant-reported clinical history was the basis for cohort assignment. The TCR was taken from a woman in her thirties or forties with acute COVID-19. The sequencing sample was made of PBMCs or T cells enriched from blood (not recorded which). This chain connects TRBV27 to TRBJ2-2; a weak D match, TRBD1 (5 bases). The CDR3, as DNA: TGTGCCAGCAGAAGGGGCGGGAACACCGGGGAGCTGTTTTTT. This gives the protein CASRRGGNTGELFF.